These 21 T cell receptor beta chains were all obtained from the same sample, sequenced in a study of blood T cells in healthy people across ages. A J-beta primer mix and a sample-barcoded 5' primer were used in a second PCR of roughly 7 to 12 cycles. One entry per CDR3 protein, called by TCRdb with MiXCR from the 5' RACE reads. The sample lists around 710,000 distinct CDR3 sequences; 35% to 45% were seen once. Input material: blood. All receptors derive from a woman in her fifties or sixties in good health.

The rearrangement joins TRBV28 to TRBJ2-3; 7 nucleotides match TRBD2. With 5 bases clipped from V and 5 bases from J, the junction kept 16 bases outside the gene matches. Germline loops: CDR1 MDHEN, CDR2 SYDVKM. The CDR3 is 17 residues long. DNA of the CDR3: TGTGCCAGCAGTCAGACCTCGGGAGGCGCGGTTGGAGATACGCAGTATTTT. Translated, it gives CASSQTSGGAVGDTQYF.

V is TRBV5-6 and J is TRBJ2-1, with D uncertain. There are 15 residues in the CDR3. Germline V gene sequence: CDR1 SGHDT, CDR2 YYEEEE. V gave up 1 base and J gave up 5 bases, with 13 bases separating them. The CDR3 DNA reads TGTGCCAGCAGCTTGCGCGGAGTGCGCGACAATGAGCAGTTCTTC. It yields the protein CASSLRGVRDNEQFF.

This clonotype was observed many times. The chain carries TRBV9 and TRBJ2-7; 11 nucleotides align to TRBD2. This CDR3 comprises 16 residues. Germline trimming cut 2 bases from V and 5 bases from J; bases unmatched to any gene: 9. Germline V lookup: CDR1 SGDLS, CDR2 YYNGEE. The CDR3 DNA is TGTGCCAGCAGCGTCCTAGCGGGGGGCGCCCCCCACGAGCAGTACTTC. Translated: CASSVLAGGAPHEQYF.

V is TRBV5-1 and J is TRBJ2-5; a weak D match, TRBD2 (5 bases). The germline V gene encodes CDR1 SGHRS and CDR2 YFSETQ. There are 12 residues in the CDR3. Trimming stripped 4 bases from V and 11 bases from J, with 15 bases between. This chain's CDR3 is CASSPGRVEQYF. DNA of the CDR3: TGCGCCAGCAGCCCTGGGCGGGTTGAGCAGTACTTC.

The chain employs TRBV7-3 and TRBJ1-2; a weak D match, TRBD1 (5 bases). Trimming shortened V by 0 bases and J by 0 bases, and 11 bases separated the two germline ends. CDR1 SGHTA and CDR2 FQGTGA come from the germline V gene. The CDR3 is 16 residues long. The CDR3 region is CASSLTRDGPNYGYTF. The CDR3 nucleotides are TGTGCCAGCAGCTTAACGAGGGACGGACCTAACTATGGCTACACCTTC. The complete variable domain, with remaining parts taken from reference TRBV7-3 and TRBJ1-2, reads GAGVSQTPSNKVTEKGKYVELRCDPISGHTALYWYRQSLGQGPEFLIYFQGTGAADDSGLPNDRFFAVRPEGSVSTLKIQRTERGDSAVYLCASSLTRDGPNYGYTFGSGTRLTVV.

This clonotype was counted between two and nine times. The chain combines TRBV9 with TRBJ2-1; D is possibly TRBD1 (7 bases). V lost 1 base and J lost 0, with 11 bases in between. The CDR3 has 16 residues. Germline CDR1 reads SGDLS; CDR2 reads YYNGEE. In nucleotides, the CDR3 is TGTGCCAGCAGCGTAAGGGGGGACAGCTCCTACAATGAGCAGTTCTTC. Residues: CASSVRGDSSYNEQFF.

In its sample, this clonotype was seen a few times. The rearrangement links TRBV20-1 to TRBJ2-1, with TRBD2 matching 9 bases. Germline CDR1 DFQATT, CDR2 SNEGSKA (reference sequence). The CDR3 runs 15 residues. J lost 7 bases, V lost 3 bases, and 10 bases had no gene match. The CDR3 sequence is CSARGGLAGKNEQFF. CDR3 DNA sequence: TGCAGTGCTAGGGGTGGCCTAGCGGGGAAGAATGAGCAGTTCTTC.

CDR3 sequence (DNA): TGTGCCAGCAACCCAAGGACTAGCGGGGCCACCAATGAGCAGTTCTTC. It encodes CASNPRTSGATNEQFF. J is TRBJ2-1 and V is TRBV7-7; TRBD2 agrees at 12 bases. Germline-derived CDR1 and CDR2 are SSHAT and FNYEAQ (reference sequence). Trimming removed 7 bases from V and 6 bases from J; junction bases left unmatched: 10. The CDR3 extends over 16 amino acids.

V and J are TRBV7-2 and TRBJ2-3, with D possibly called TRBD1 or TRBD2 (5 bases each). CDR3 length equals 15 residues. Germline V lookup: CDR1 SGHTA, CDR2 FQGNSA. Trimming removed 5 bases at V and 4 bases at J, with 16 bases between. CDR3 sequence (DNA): TGTGCCAGCAGCGGGGACCCAACGAGGTCAGATACGCAGTATTTT. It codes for CASSGDPTRSDTQYF.

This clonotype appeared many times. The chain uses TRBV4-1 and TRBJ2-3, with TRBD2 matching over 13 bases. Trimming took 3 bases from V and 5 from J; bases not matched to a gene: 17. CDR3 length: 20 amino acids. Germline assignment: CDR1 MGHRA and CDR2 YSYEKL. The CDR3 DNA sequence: TGCGCCAGCAGCCAGCCGCCGGGACTAGCGGGGCCCCGGAGTCAAGATACGCAGTATTTT. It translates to CASSQPPGLAGPRSQDTQYF.

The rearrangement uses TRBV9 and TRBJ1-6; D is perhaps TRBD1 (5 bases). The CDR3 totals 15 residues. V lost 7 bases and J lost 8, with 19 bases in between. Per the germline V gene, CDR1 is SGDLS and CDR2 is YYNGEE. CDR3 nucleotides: TGTGCCAGCCGCCGGGGGTTAGGTGGTGATTCACCCCTCCACTTT. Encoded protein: CASRRGLGGDSPLHF.

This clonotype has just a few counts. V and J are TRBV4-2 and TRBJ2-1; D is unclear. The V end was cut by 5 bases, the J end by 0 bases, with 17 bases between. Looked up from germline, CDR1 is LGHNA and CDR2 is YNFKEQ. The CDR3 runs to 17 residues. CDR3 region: CASSTLASAFSYNEQFF. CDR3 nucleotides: TGTGCCAGCAGCACCCTGGCCAGCGCCTTCTCCTACAATGAGCAGTTCTTC.

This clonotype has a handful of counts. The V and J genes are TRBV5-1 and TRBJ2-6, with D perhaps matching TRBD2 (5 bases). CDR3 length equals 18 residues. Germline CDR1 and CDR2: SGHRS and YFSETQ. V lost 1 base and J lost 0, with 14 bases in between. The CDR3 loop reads CASSLWVSEFSGANVLTF. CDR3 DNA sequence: TGCGCCAGCAGCTTGTGGGTTAGCGAGTTCTCTGGGGCCAACGTCCTGACTTTC. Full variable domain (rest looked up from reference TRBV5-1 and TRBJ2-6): KAGVTQTPRYLIKTRGQQVTLSCSPISGHRSVSWYQQTPGQGLQFLFEYFSETQRNKGNFPGRFSGRQFSNSRSEMNVSTLELGDSALYLCASSLWVSEFSGANVLTFGAGSRLTVL.

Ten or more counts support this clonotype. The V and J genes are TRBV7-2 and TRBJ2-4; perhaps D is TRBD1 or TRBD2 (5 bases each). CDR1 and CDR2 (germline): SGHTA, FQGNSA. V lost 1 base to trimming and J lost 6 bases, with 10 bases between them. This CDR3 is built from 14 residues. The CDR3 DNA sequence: TGTGCCAGCAGCTTAGACGGGACCGCAAACATTCAGTACTTC. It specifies CASSLDGTANIQYF.

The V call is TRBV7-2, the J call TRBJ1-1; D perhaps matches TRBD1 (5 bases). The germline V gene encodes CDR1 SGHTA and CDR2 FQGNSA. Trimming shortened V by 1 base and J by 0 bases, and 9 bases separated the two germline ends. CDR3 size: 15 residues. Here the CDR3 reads CASSLGATVNTEAFF. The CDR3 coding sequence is TGTGCCAGCAGCTTAGGTGCGACAGTGAACACTGAAGCTTTCTTT.

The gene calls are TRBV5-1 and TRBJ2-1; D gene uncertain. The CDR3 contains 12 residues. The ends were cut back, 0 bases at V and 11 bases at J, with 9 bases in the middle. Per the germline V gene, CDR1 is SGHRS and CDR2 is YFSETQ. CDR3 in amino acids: CASSLAERQQFF. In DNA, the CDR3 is TGCGCCAGCAGCTTGGCCGAGAGACAGCAGTTCTTC.

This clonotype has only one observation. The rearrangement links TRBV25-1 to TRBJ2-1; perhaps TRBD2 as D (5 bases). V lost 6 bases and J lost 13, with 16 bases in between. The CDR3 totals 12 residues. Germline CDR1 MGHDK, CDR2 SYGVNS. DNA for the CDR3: TGTGCCAGCAGAAATGAAGGAGGACCACAGTTCTTC. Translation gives CASRNEGGPQFF.

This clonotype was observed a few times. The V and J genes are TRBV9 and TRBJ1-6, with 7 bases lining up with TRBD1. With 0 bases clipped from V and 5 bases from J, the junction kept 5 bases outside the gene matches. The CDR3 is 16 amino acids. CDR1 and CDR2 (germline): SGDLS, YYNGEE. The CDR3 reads CASSVGAGGNNSPLHF. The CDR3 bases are TGTGCCAGCAGCGTAGGGGCAGGGGGAAATAATTCACCCCTCCACTTT.

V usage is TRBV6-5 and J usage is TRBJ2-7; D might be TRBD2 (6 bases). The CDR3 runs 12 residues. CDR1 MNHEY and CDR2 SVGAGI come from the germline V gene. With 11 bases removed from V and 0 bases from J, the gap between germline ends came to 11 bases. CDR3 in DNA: TGTGCCTCCCGGGGGTTCTCCTACGAGCAGTACTTC. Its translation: CASRGFSYEQYF.

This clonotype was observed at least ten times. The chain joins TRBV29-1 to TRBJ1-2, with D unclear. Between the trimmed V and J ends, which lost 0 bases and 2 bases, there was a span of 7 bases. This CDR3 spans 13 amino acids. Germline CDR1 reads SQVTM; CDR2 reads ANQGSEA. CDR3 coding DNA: TGCAGCGTTGAAGATTCCCGGAACTATGGCTACACCTTC. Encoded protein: CSVEDSRNYGYTF.

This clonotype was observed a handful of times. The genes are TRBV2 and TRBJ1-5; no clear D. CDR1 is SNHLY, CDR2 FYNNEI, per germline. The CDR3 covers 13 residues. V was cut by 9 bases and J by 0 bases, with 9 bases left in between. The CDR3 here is CARSGTSNQPQHF. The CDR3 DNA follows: TGTGCCAGGTCAGGCACTAGCAATCAGCCCCAGCATTTT.